This is a list of T cell receptor beta chains from one sample in a study of blood T cell repertoires in COVID-19. The method was immunoSEQ multiplex PCR; TCRdb's version includes in-frame clones alone and lacks a portion of them. The sample records 100,000 to 150,000 clones, approximately 84% being singletons. Input material: peripheral blood. The receptors were sampled from a man in his 60s with acute or convalescent COVID-19. CDR3s include the opening cysteine and the closing phenylalanine or tryptophan. Fields, in order: CDR3 DNA, CDR3 protein, J gene, D gene, V gene, clone size. The D gene is left open where the match is weak. Clone size is stated in some rows and not others, as once, few, many or a class when expanded.

TGTGCCAGCAGCCAAGATTCAGGGAGGGACACCATATATTTT | CASSQDSGRDTIYF | TRBJ1-3 | - | TRBV3-1/TRBV3-2 | once
TGTGCCAGTAGTTTACGACAGATCACAGATACGCAGTATTTT | CASSLRQITDTQYF | TRBJ2-3 | - | TRBV19 | -
TGCGCCAGCAGCCAAGGGGCACTAGCGGGGGACCATTACAATGAGCAGTTCTTC | CASSQGALAGDHYNEQFF | TRBJ2-1 | TRBD2 | TRBV4-1 | -
TGCGCCAGCAGTGACAGGGGTGGGTCAGATACGCAGTATTTT | CASSDRGGSDTQYF | TRBJ2-3 | - | TRBV10-1 | -
TGCGCCAGCAGCTTAGGACTAGCGGGGGGGAAATGGGACTTC | CASSLGLAGGKWDF | TRBJ2-5 | TRBD2 | TRBV5-1 | -
TGTGCCATCAGAAGGACAGGGGGCTCTAACTATGGCTACACCTTC | CAIRRTGGSNYGYTF | TRBJ1-2 | TRBD1 | TRBV10-3 | once
TGTGCCAGCAGCGTGACTAGCGGGTACACCGGGGAGCTGTTTTTT | CASSVTSGYTGELFF | TRBJ2-2 | TRBD2 | TRBV9 | -
TGTGCCAGCAGACGCGGACAGTTAGACTATGGCTACACCTTC | CASRRGQLDYGYTF | TRBJ1-2 | - | TRBV6-5 | -
TGTGCCAGCAGCTTAGAAGGGCTAGCGGGGGTGAGGGAGCAGTTCTTC | CASSLEGLAGVREQFF | TRBJ2-1 | TRBD2 | TRBV7-2 | -
TGTGCCAGCAGCACCGGACAGGCCGTTCACTATGGCTACACCTTC | CASSTGQAVHYGYTF | TRBJ1-2 | TRBD1 | TRBV7-9 | -
TGTGCCATCAGTGAGTCCTCCCAAGAGACCCAGTACTTC | CAISESSQETQYF | TRBJ2-5 | - | TRBV10-3 | once
TGTGCCAGCAGCGTAGTAGGTCGGGCAGGGGCTAGCACAGATACGCAGTATTTT | CASSVVGRAGASTDTQYF | TRBJ2-3 | - | TRBV9 | -
TGTGCCAGCACCATCCTAGCGGGAGACACCGGGGAGCTGTTTTTT | CASTILAGDTGELFF | TRBJ2-2 | TRBD2 | TRBV7-2 | -
TGTGCCAGCAGCCACGCCTCGGCGGGATTTGGCGAGCAGTACTTC | CASSHASAGFGEQYF | TRBJ2-7 | - | TRBV4-2 | -
TGTGCCAGCAGCTTAGCTGGGGCCGTGTATGGCTACACCTTC | CASSLAGAVYGYTF | TRBJ1-2 | - | TRBV7-2 | -
TGTGCCAGCAATCGGCCCGGAGTTGGAAACACCATATATTTT | CASNRPGVGNTIYF | TRBJ1-3 | - | TRBV6-5 | once
TGTGCCAGCAGTATAGGGACAGCCCTTAATGAAAAACTGTTTTTT | CASSIGTALNEKLFF | TRBJ1-4 | TRBD1 | TRBV2 | -
TGTGCCAGCAGCTTTATCAACTATGGCTACACCTTC | CASSFINYGYTF | TRBJ1-2 | - | TRBV7-9 | -
TGCGCCAGCAGCGAACAGGGGAATAGTGTAGGAGATACGCAGTATTTT | CASSEQGNSVGDTQYF | TRBJ2-3 | TRBD1 | TRBV5-1 | -
TGTGCCAGCAGCGGCCGCCAGGGCAACTATGGCTACACCTTC | CASSGRQGNYGYTF | TRBJ1-2 | - | TRBV5-4 | -
TGTGCCAGCTCACCATCCCGTAGCGGGAGGACAGATACGCAGTATTTT | CASSPSRSGRTDTQYF | TRBJ2-3 | TRBD2 | TRBV18 | -
TGCGCCAGCAGCTTGGAGGCAAGGGGGTCTAATGAGCAGTTCTTC | CASSLEARGSNEQFF | TRBJ2-1 | - | TRBV5-1 | -
TGTGCCAGCAGCTTAATTTTCGACAGGGCTTCTAACTATGGCTACACCTTC | CASSLIFDRASNYGYTF | TRBJ1-2 | TRBD1 | TRBV7-3 | -
TGCGCCAGCAGCCAACCCCGACAGGGAGGCACAGATACGCAGTATTTT | CASSQPRQGGTDTQYF | TRBJ2-3 | TRBD1 | TRBV5-1 | -
TGTGCCAGTAGGCGCCCACAGGGGAATAGCAATCAGCCCCAGCATTTT | CASRRPQGNSNQPQHF | TRBJ1-5 | TRBD1 | TRBV19 | once
TGCGCCAGCAGTGAGAGAAACACCGGGGAGCTGTTTTTT | CASSERNTGELFF | TRBJ2-2 | - | TRBV4-1 | once
TGTGCCAGCTCACCCTTTTGGGTGGGGGCAGATGAAAAACTGTTTTTT | CASSPFWVGADEKLFF | TRBJ1-4 | - | TRBV18 | -
TGTGCCAGCCAGCGGACTAGCCAAAACACCGGGGAGCTGTTTTTT | CASQRTSQNTGELFF | TRBJ2-2 | TRBD2 | TRBV6-5 | once
TGTGCCAGCAGTTCCCAGACAGGGTCCTATGGCTACACCTTC | CASSSQTGSYGYTF | TRBJ1-2 | TRBD1 | TRBV27 | -
TGTGCCAGCAGCTCTAGGACTAGCGGTTTTAGGGCCGAGCAGTACTTC | CASSSRTSGFRAEQYF | TRBJ2-7 | TRBD2 | TRBV7-2 | -
TGCAGCGGGGGCGGGACAGGGCGAGAGACCCAGTACTTC | CSGGGTGRETQYF | TRBJ2-5 | TRBD1 | TRBV29-1 | -
TGTGCCAGCAGCGCGGGACAGGGTACTCGGATTGGAGAGACCCAGTACTTC | CASSAGQGTRIGETQYF | TRBJ2-5 | TRBD1 | TRBV9 | -
TGTGCCAGTAGTATACGGGGGGATGGCAATCAGCCCCAGCATTTT | CASSIRGDGNQPQHF | TRBJ1-5 | - | TRBV19 | -
TGTGCCAGCAGCCAATGGGGGGGCTCAGATACGCAGTATTTT | CASSQWGGSDTQYF | TRBJ2-3 | - | TRBV7-3 | -
TGCAGCGTTGGGACTAGCGGTCCCAGCTCCTACGAGCAGTACTTC | CSVGTSGPSSYEQYF | TRBJ2-7 | TRBD2 | TRBV29-1 | -
TGTGCCAGCAGTTTTGCAGGGGGCAACTATGGCTACACCTTC | CASSFAGGNYGYTF | TRBJ1-2 | TRBD1 | TRBV28 | -
TGTGCCAGCATCCAGACAGGGGTGCAGCCCGGGGAGCTGTTTTTT | CASIQTGVQPGELFF | TRBJ2-2 | TRBD1 | TRBV7-9 | -
TGTGCCAGCAGCCGAGGGACTAGCGGGAGGGCCAGCCCAGATACGCAGTATTTT | CASSRGTSGRASPDTQYF | TRBJ2-3 | TRBD2 | TRBV4-2 | -
TGTGCCAGCAGCCCGGCCTTCGGGGATACGCAGTATTTT | CASSPAFGDTQYF | TRBJ2-3 | - | TRBV7-8 | -
TGTGCCAGCAGTCGACAGGACCGAAACTATGGCTACACCTTC | CASSRQDRNYGYTF | TRBJ1-2 | - | TRBV6-5 | -
TGCGCCAGCAGCTTGGCCGGGACACCTACCACCGGGGAGCTGTTTTTT | CASSLAGTPTTGELFF | TRBJ2-2 | - | TRBV5-1 | -
TGCGCCAGCAGCTTGGCAGGGGGTTCCGGGGAGCTGTTTTTT | CASSLAGGSGELFF | TRBJ2-2 | TRBD1 | TRBV5-1 | -
TGTGCCAGCCTCTCTAGGGACAGGGGCCACGGCTACACCTTC | CASLSRDRGHGYTF | TRBJ1-2 | TRBD1 | TRBV6-5 | -
TGTGCCAGCAGCTTAGCGTCGGGGGGTAATGAAAAACTGTTTTTT | CASSLASGGNEKLFF | TRBJ1-4 | - | TRBV7-2 | -
TGTGCCAGCAGCGTAGGGGGGGGTACCTATGGCTACACCTTC | CASSVGGGTYGYTF | TRBJ1-2 | - | TRBV9 | -
TGCGCCAGCAGCTTGGGGGACAGACTAGCCAAAAACATTCAGTACTTC | CASSLGDRLAKNIQYF | TRBJ2-4 | TRBD1 | TRBV5-1 | once
TGCGCCAGCAGCCAAGATAGGGACAGGGGGCGATATGAGCAGTTCTTC | CASSQDRDRGRYEQFF | TRBJ2-1 | TRBD1 | TRBV4-1 | once
TGTGCCATCAGTGAGTTACAGGGGAGTTCACCCCTCCACTTT | CAISELQGSSPLHF | TRBJ1-6 | TRBD1 | TRBV10-3 | -
TGTGCCAGCAGCTTAGGGACAGGGGTCTACGAGCAGTACTTC | CASSLGTGVYEQYF | TRBJ2-7 | TRBD1 | TRBV7-2 | once
TGTGCCAGCAGTTTAGGGGCTATACAGTTCTTC | CASSLGAIQFF | TRBJ2-1 | - | TRBV12-3/TRBV12-4 | -
TGTGCCAGCAGTCGCGAACGCGAGCAGTACTTC | CASSREREQYF | TRBJ2-7 | - | TRBV5-6 | -